This T cell receptor (beta chain) stems from a study of graft-versus-host responses after intestinal transplantation. Whole-study context: Recipients got multivisceral, liver-intestinal, or isolated intestinal transplants. Tacrolimus and steroids were given for around three years to all recipients after anti-thymocyte globulin induction. Study-wide findings and caveats: Among circulating GvH clones, peak levels were associated with early post-transplant declines in HvG clones.

Grafts had their tissue processed, releasing intraepithelial and lamina propria lymphocytes. Data came from immunoSEQ multiplex PCR; TCRdb stores just in-frame clones and leaves some out. This table holds about 15,000 clones, roughly 60% found once. CDR3 length equals 14 residues. Trimming took 6 bases from V and 8 from J; bases not matched to a gene: 9. Germline CDR1 reads WNHNN; CDR2 reads SYGVQD (reference sequence). In its sample, this clone was seen a few times. Its antigen is not identified. This chain connects TRBV10-1 to TRBJ1-4, with 7 positions matching TRBD1. The source of this sequence is a human patient who received an intestinal transplant, so some T cells may come from the graft donor. Material: ileum tissue, obtained 524 days after transplant. The CDR3 sequence: CASRTGAEQEKLFF. The CDR3 DNA sequence: TGCGCCAGCAGAACAGGGGCCGAGCAAGAAAAACTGTTTTTT.